A single T cell receptor beta chain is shown here with its context. Its antigen is currently not known. No much larger clone exists at a distance of one base, and base qualities are not known. This specimen belongs to a study of T cell changes during pregnancy in multiple sclerosis (dated by TCRdb to 2018 to 2020). For the wider study: In women with multiple sclerosis, the researchers looked at how the T cell repertoire shifted as pregnancy progressed.

The protocol used for the library was the immunoSEQ multiplex PCR assay. Here the immuneACCESS table is served through TCRdb, limited to in-frame sequences with V and J called. Missing clones are a known gap in these copies; in checked studies unresolved V genes cover under half, and the rest lacks a known reason. Within this sample are around 100,000 clones, with 85% to 95% of them counted one time only. Of the sample, roughly 0.88% is held by the ten largest clones. The material sequenced was peripheral blood, taken after pregnancy. This sequence originates from a female donor with multiple sclerosis, enrolled in a pregnancy study.

The nucleotides read TGCAGCGCTCTGAACACTGAAGCTTTCTTT. This sequence encodes CSALNTEAFF. The rearranged chain carries TRBV29-1 and TRBJ1-1, with the D gene too uncertain to name. Sequences SQVTM (CDR1) and ANQGSEA (CDR2) are obtained from the germline V gene. The junction carries 3 bases between V and J, which are trimmed by 7 bases and 0 bases respectively. CDR3 length: 10 amino acids, cysteine to phenylalanine. The CDR3 DNA has 30 bases and is translated from base 1.